This T cell receptor beta chain was sequenced during a study of T cell responses to AZD1222 COVID-19 vaccine. On this clone itself: The antigen is not known.

Profiled with immunoSEQ multiplex PCR; TCRdb holds only in-frame clones, not every one. The repertoire has 100,000 to 150,000 clones, 75% to 90% of them found once; the top ten carry around 3.1%. Study outcomes and limitations: Spike-specific TCR breadth and depth grew following two AZD1222 doses. In the spike-specific TCR repertoire, nearly half reportedly target unmutated variant regions.

The CDR3 loop spans 18 amino acids. Germline V gene lookup returns CDR1 SNHLY and CDR2 FYNNEI. Trimming took off 6 bases at V and 0 bases at J, with 18 bases between the two ends. V and J are TRBV2 and TRBJ2-6; TRBD1 or TRBD2 may be the D gene (6 bases each). The material was peripheral blood, obtained on day 0 of AZD1222 vaccination. This clonotype originated in an adult in good health. CDR3 coding DNA: TGTGCCAGCAGCGGCACAGGGACTCCCCTCTCTGGGGCCAACGTCCTGACTTTC. Protein: CASSGTGTPLSGANVLTF.